The next 24 T cell receptor beta chains were all read from a single sample in a study of blood T cell repertoires in COVID-19. Libraries were prepared by immunoSEQ multiplex PCR; TCRdb keeps only in-frame clonotypes and omits some of them. The sample yields some 150,000 clones, 65% to 85% seen once. Source material: peripheral blood. The source is a man in his fifties with active or convalescent COVID-19.

This clone appeared a few times. The V gene is TRBV19, the J gene TRBJ2-3; D might be TRBD2 (6 bases). V was pared by 5 bases and J by 6 bases, with 21 bases between. Germline CDR1 reads LNHDA; CDR2 reads SQIVND (reference sequence). The CDR3 is 16 residues long. DNA for the CDR3: TGTGCCAGTAGTTCCCTAACTAGCTCATATTGGGATACGCAGTATTTT. Translating it yields CASSSLTSSYWDTQYF. Drawing the rest from reference TRBV19 and TRBJ2-3, the complete variable domain is DGGITQSPKYLFRKEGQNVTLSCEQNLNHDAMYWYRQDPGQGLRLIYYSQIVNDFQKGDIAEGYSVSREKKESFPLTVTSAQKNPTAFYLCASSSLTSSYWDTQYFGPGTRLTVL.

V usage is TRBV7-3 and J usage is TRBJ2-3, with a tentative D call TRBD1 (5 bases). CDR1 and CDR2 from the germline V gene are SGHTA and FQGTGA. Trimming shortened V by 5 bases and J by 5 bases, and 11 bases separated the two germline ends. CDR3 length: 13 residues. The CDR3 loop reads CASSPLTEDTQYF. As DNA, the CDR3 is TGTGCCAGCAGCCCCCTGACAGAAGATACGCAGTATTTT.

The J gene is TRBJ2-1, the V gene TRBV11-3; perhaps TRBD2 as D (6 bases). V was shortened by 2 bases and J by 3 bases, with 17 bases between the two germline ends. The CDR3 loop spans 17 amino acids. Per germline, CDR1 SGHNT and CDR2 YENEEA. The CDR3 reads CASSLMFAGRVYNEQFF. CDR3 in DNA: TGTGCCAGCAGCTTAATGTTTGCGGGAAGAGTCTACAATGAGCAGTTCTTC. Complete variable domain (other parts from reference TRBV11-3 and TRBJ2-1): EAGVVQSPRYKIIEKKQPVAFWCNPISGHNTLYWYLQNLGQGPELLIRYENEEAVDDSQLPKDRFSAERLKGVDSTLKIQPAELGDSAVYLCASSLMFAGRVYNEQFFGPGTRLTVL.

CDR3 DNA sequence: TGCGCCACCGGTACAGGATACAATGAGCAGTTCTTC. Translating it yields CATGTGYNEQFF. The chain employs TRBV10-1 and TRBJ2-1; D might be TRBD1 (5 bases). Trimming took off 10 bases at V and 4 bases at J, with 11 bases between the two ends. CDR1 and CDR2 (germline): WNHNN, SYGVQD (reference sequence). The CDR3 runs 12 residues.

The J gene is TRBJ2-7, the V gene TRBV29-1; TRBD1 matches at 9 bases. CDR3 length equals 13 residues. CDR1 is SQVTM and CDR2 is ANQGSEA in the germline V gene. J was trimmed by 1 base and V by 4 bases; bases with no gene match: 2. CDR3 amino acids: CSVAGTGSYEQYF. The CDR3 DNA reads TGCAGCGTTGCCGGGACAGGGTCCTACGAGCAGTACTTC.

The V and J genes are TRBV9 and TRBJ1-5; unclear D gene. Deletions cut 4 bases from V and 0 bases from J, with 8 bases between. This CDR3 comprises 14 residues. Per the germline V gene, CDR1 is SGDLS and CDR2 is YYNGEE. The CDR3 spells CASSREYSNQPQHF. DNA of the CDR3: TGTGCCAGCAGCCGAGAGTATAGCAATCAGCCCCAGCATTTT. The whole variable domain, filled in from reference TRBV9 and TRBJ1-5, reads DSGVTQTPKHLITATGQRVTLRCSPRSGDLSVYWYQQSLDQGLQFLIQYYNGEERAKGNILERFSAQQFPDLHSELNLSSLELGDSALYFCASSREYSNQPQHFGDGTRLSIL.

The chain uses TRBV11-2 and TRBJ1-1; D might be TRBD1 (5 bases). Germline CDR1 reads SGHAT; CDR2 reads FQNNGV. V gave up 3 bases and J gave up 4 bases, with 12 bases separating them. The CDR3 runs to 14 residues. As DNA, the CDR3 is TGTGCCAGCAGCTTCGGGGGGGTCAGCACTGAAGCTTTCTTT. Translating it yields CASSFGGVSTEAFF.

The rearrangement links TRBV29-1 to TRBJ1-2; D is perhaps TRBD1 (5 bases). V shed 5 bases and J shed 6 bases, with 13 bases lying between them. The germline CDR1 and CDR2 sequences are SQVTM and ANQGSEA. This CDR3 spans 12 amino acids. This CDR3 is CSVTPGRDGYTF. The DNA for the CDR3 is TGCAGCGTTACCCCAGGCAGGGATGGCTACACCTTC.

The sample holds many counts of this clone. The chain employs TRBV6-1 and TRBJ1-6; D not certain. CDR1 and CDR2 (germline): MNHNS, SASEGT. The germline V and J ends were trimmed by 2 bases and 10 bases, with 9 bases remaining between them. CDR3 size: 13 residues. Written as DNA, the CDR3 is TGTGCCAGCAGTGAAAAGGAGGCCTCACCCCTCCACTTT. Translated, it gives CASSEKEASPLHF.

The chain recombines TRBV28 with TRBJ2-4; 7 bases fit TRBD2. CDR3 length: 17 amino acids. Germline CDR1 MDHEN, CDR2 SYDVKM. J gave up 8 bases and V 5 bases, and 18 bases lay outside the gene matches. The CDR3 protein is CASSAHLLAEAGDIQYF. As DNA, the CDR3 is TGTGCCAGCAGTGCACACCTCTTAGCGGAGGCGGGAGACATTCAGTACTTC.

V is TRBV3-1 (or the pseudogene TRBV3-2) and J is TRBJ1-6; 7 bases are a match to TRBD1. Germline V gene data show CDR1 as LGHDT and CDR2 as YNNKEL (reference sequence). This CDR3 is 15 amino acids long. The V segment lost 5 bases and the J segment 7 bases; nucleotides outside the gene matches: 8. The CDR3 DNA follows: TGTGCCAGCAGCTCCACGACAGGGAGCAATTCACCCCTCCACTTT. Translating it yields CASSSTTGSNSPLHF.

This clone has only one observation. This chain joins TRBV11-1 and TRBJ1-3, with 7 bases aligning to TRBD1. The V gene end was trimmed by 5 bases and the J gene end by 2 bases; junction bases not matched to a gene: 6. Germline V gene lookup returns CDR1 SGHAT and CDR2 FQDESV (reference sequence). The CDR3 has 15 residues. CDR3 in amino acids: CASSPTGKTGNTIYF. The CDR3 DNA sequence: TGTGCCAGCAGCCCGACAGGGAAAACTGGAAACACCATATATTTT.

This clone is a singleton in its sample. The chain combines TRBV4-1 with TRBJ2-7, with 7 bases aligning to TRBD2. J gave up 0 bases and V 4 bases, and 9 bases lay outside the gene matches. This CDR3 is built from 16 residues. CDR1 is MGHRA, CDR2 YSYEKL, per germline. This chain's CDR3 is CASSPQWGGLSYEQYF. In nucleotides, the CDR3 is TGCGCCAGCAGCCCCCAGTGGGGAGGGCTCTCCTACGAGCAGTACTTC.

V and J are TRBV21-1 and TRBJ2-1; the table's D call, TRBD2, was not checked against the DNA. TRBV21-1 is a recognized pseudogene. The CDR3 is made up of 14 amino acids. The CDR3: CASRSGKTYNEQFF. As DNA, the CDR3 is TGTGCCAGCAGAAGCGGGAAGACCTACAATGAGCAGTTCTTC.

The chain employs TRBV7-3 and TRBJ2-1, with D possibly TRBD2 on 6 matching bases. Germline lookup yields CDR1 SGHTA and CDR2 FQGTGA. The V end was cut by 5 bases, the J end by 4 bases, with 18 bases between. The CDR3 has 16 residues. The CDR3 sequence is CASSPVGGGIYNEQFF. The CDR3 DNA reads as TGTGCCAGCAGCCCTGTGGGAGGTGGGATTTACAATGAGCAGTTCTTC. The full variable domain, with the rest looked up from reference TRBV7-3 and TRBJ2-1, is GAGVSQTPSNKVTEKGKYVELRCDPISGHTALYWYRQSLGQGPEFLIYFQGTGAADDSGLPNDRFFAVRPEGSVSTLKIQRTERGDSAVYLCASSPVGGGIYNEQFFGPGTRLTVL.

The chain couples TRBV5-6 to TRBJ1-2; D possibly corresponds to TRBD1 (6 bases). CDR1 is SGHDT and CDR2 is YYEEEE in the germline V gene. Trimming pared 4 bases from V and 4 bases from J, leaving 11 bases between. This CDR3 has 13 amino acids. DNA for the CDR3: TGTGCCAGCAGCAAAACAGGGATCTATGGCTACACCTTC. Translation gives CASSKTGIYGYTF.

The chain joins TRBV7-8 to TRBJ2-1, with 16 bases aligning to TRBD2. The ends lost 5 bases at V and 6 bases at J; junction bases unmatched: 7. The germline CDR1 and CDR2 sequences are SGHVS and FQNEAQ. The CDR3 sequence is 17 residues long. The CDR3 region is CASSVLGLAGGGNEQFF. The CDR3 DNA is TGTGCCAGCAGCGTATTGGGACTAGCGGGGGGGGGCAATGAGCAGTTCTTC.

V is TRBV27 and J is TRBJ1-2; 7 bases align to TRBD1. The germline CDR1 and CDR2 sequences are MNHEY and SMNVEV (reference sequence). The junction had 14 bases not matched to a gene; V was cut back by 5 bases and J by 8 bases. The CDR3 has 15 amino acids. CDR3 loop: CASSPTGEMYGGYTF. In nucleotides, the CDR3 is TGTGCCAGCAGTCCAACAGGGGAGATGTATGGAGGCTACACCTTC.

This chain connects TRBV6-1 to TRBJ1-2; a weak D match, TRBD1 (5 bases). Germline CDR1 reads MNHNS; CDR2 reads SASEGT. This CDR3 comprises 14 residues. The germline V and J ends were trimmed by 0 bases and 8 bases, with 13 bases remaining between them. In nucleotides, the CDR3 is TGTGCCAGCAGTGAAGCGCGGGGGAAAGAAGGCTACACCTTC. The encoded protein is CASSEARGKEGYTF.

This clone appeared a single time. The gene calls are TRBV9 and TRBJ2-5; 7 bases line up with TRBD1. The CDR3 covers 15 residues. The germline gives CDR1 SGDLS, CDR2 YYNGEE. V lost 0 bases to trimming and J lost 1 base; unmatched junction nucleotides: 3. CDR3 residues: CASSVDGQVQETQYF. The DNA of the CDR3 is TGTGCCAGCAGCGTAGACGGACAGGTCCAAGAGACCCAGTACTTC. Using reference TRBV9 and TRBJ2-5 for the parts outside the CDR3, the full variable domain is DSGVTQTPKHLITATGQRVTLRCSPRSGDLSVYWYQQSLDQGLQFLIQYYNGEERAKGNILERFSAQQFPDLHSELNLSSLELGDSALYFCASSVDGQVQETQYFGPGTRLLVL.

The chain has TRBV5-4 and TRBJ2-1; TRBD2 matches at 7 bases. This CDR3 has 13 amino acids. Losses at the gene ends were 5 bases for V and 6 bases for J; bases not matched to a gene: 5. CDR1 SGHNT and CDR2 YYREEE come from the germline V gene (reference sequence). The CDR3 sequence is CASSILATNEQFF. The CDR3 DNA sequence: TGTGCCAGCAGTATACTAGCGACCAATGAGCAGTTCTTC.

V gene TRBV4-2 combines with J gene TRBJ2-7, with TRBD1 matching 11 bases. V shed 0 bases and J 6 bases; nucleotides not matched to a gene: 7. The CDR3 has 16 amino acids. Germline V CDR1 and CDR2: LGHNA, YNFKEQ. CDR3 DNA sequence: TGTGCCAGCAGCCAAGATTTGAGGACAGGGGGCTCCGAGCAGTACTTC. Translation: CASSQDLRTGGSEQYF.

The chain joins TRBV29-1 to TRBJ2-3, with 7 bases identical to TRBD1. This CDR3 region has 12 residues. The ends lost 3 bases at V and 6 bases at J; junction bases unmatched: 3. Germline lookup yields CDR1 SQVTM and CDR2 ANQGSEA. The CDR3 DNA follows: TGCAGCGTTGATAAGGGGGCTGATACGCAGTATTTT. It encodes CSVDKGADTQYF.

As concerns this clone: The same CDR3 can be traced to other DNA sequences in this sample. This sequence joins TRBV27 and TRBJ1-5; unclear D gene. Trimming shortened V by 3 bases and J by 7 bases, and 10 bases separated the two germline ends. This CDR3 has 13 residues. Germline V gene data show CDR1 as MNHEY and CDR2 as SMNVEV (reference sequence). This chain's CDR3 is CASSFGELQPQHF. The CDR3 DNA sequence: TGTGCCAGCAGTTTTGGAGAATTACAGCCCCAGCATTTT.